The 20 T cell receptor beta chains in this list originate from one sample, sequenced in a study of resident and recirculating memory T cells in vitiligo. Profiling relied on immunoSEQ multiplex PCR, and the TCRdb table lists in-frame clones only, not all of them. The sample yields fewer than 80,000 clones, more than 85% seen once. The material sequenced was blood. All receptors derive from a male donor with vitiligo.

The chain carries TRBV7-9 and TRBJ2-3, with 9 bases that match TRBD2. CDR1 SEHNR and CDR2 FQNEAQ come from the germline V gene (reference sequence). This CDR3 contains 18 residues. The V segment lost 2 bases and the J segment 4 bases; nucleotides outside the gene matches: 13. The DNA of the CDR3 is TGTGCCAGCAGCTTAAATGGCGGGGGGGCGTTAGCGGCAGATACGCAGTATTTT. Translation gives CASSLNGGGALAADTQYF.

The rearrangement joins TRBV29-1 to TRBJ1-1; 8 bases agree with TRBD1. Trimming at V came to 5 bases and at J to 8 bases, leaving 4 bases not matched to a gene. CDR1 and CDR2 (germline): SQVTM, ANQGSEA. CDR3 length: 11 amino acids. The CDR3 is CSVLGQGEAFF. As DNA, the CDR3 is TGCAGCGTTTTAGGACAGGGCGAAGCTTTCTTT.

The chain recombines TRBV2 with TRBJ1-2, with TRBD1 as a possible D gene (5 bases). The length of the CDR3 is 14 residues. With 6 bases removed from V and 8 bases from J, the gap between germline ends came to 19 bases. Germline CDR1 and CDR2: SNHLY and FYNNEI. CDR3: CASRDRPGGGGYTF. CDR3 sequence (DNA): TGTGCCAGCAGAGACAGACCGGGGGGAGGGGGCTACACCTTC.

The V gene is TRBV6-5, the J gene TRBJ1-1, with a tentative D call TRBD1 (5 bases). The CDR3 has 13 residues. The V and J ends lost 11 bases and 0 bases respectively, with 13 bases between them. Germline V gene lookup returns CDR1 MNHEY and CDR2 SVGAGI. In nucleotides, the CDR3 is TGTGCCGCCTGTGGGGGGATGAACACTGAAGCTTTCTTT. This translates into CAACGGMNTEAFF.

The V and J genes are TRBV15 and TRBJ1-2; perhaps TRBD1 as D (6 bases). CDR1 LNHNV and CDR2 YYDKDF come from the germline V gene (reference sequence). V was clipped by 0 bases and J by 9 bases, with 14 bases between them. This CDR3 is 14 amino acids long. The CDR3 nucleotides read TGTGCCACCAGCAGAGATCGCTCACAGGGTAGCTACACCTTC. It yields the protein CATSRDRSQGSYTF.

This clone was seen a few times. The chain uses TRBV10-3 and TRBJ1-1, with D maybe TRBD1 (5 bases). The V gene's germline CDR1 is ENHRY and CDR2 SYGVKD. V was clipped by 6 bases and J by 2 bases, with 10 bases between them. The CDR3 loop spans 13 amino acids. CDR3 loop: CAIRVQGNTEAFF. CDR3 nucleotides: TGTGCCATCAGGGTTCAGGGTAACACTGAAGCTTTCTTT.

In this sample, this clone turned up once. The J gene is TRBJ1-2, the V gene TRBV5-6; tentatively, D is TRBD1 (6 bases). Per the germline V gene, CDR1 is SGHDT and CDR2 is YYEEEE. The CDR3 length is 17 residues. The V end lost 2 bases, the J end lost 8 bases, and 25 bases lay between the germline ends. CDR3 in DNA: TGTGCCAGCAGCTTTGTTGGGATTTGGGACACGGTTAGGGGCTACACCTTC. Its protein is CASSFVGIWDTVRGYTF.

The CDR3 sequence is CASSLVGGAVNYEQYF. The CDR3 DNA follows: TGTGCCAGCAGCTTAGTCGGGGGGGCCGTAAACTACGAGCAGTACTTC. The rearrangement uses TRBV7-2 and TRBJ2-7, with 8 bases matching TRBD2. The V gene end was trimmed by 1 base and the J gene end by 3 bases; junction bases not matched to a gene: 8. This CDR3 has 16 residues. The germline V gene has CDR1 SGHTA and CDR2 FQGNSA.

The chain uses TRBV7-9 and TRBJ1-5; TRBD1 might be the D (6 bases). Germline V gene sequence: CDR1 SEHNR, CDR2 FQNEAQ (reference sequence). V was pared by 6 bases and J by 6 bases, with 12 bases between. The CDR3 loop spans 13 amino acids. The CDR3 region has the DNA TGTGCCAGCAGTGGGGGGGGGCGTCAGCCCCAGCATTTT. It is translated as CASSGGGRQPQHF.

The chain joins TRBV6-6 to TRBJ1-2; the D gene is possibly TRBD1 (6 bases). Germline lookup yields CDR1 MNHNY and CDR2 SVGAGI (reference sequence). The germline V and J ends were trimmed by 4 bases and 7 bases, with 16 bases remaining between them. This CDR3 is 14 amino acids long. The CDR3, as DNA: TGTGCCAGCAGTTCGCACACAGGGTCAAGTGGCTACACCTTC. It codes for CASSSHTGSSGYTF.

The chain joins TRBV5-1 to TRBJ2-3, with 9 bases identical to TRBD2. The V segment lost 1 base and the J segment 4 bases; nucleotides outside the gene matches: 7. The CDR3 totals 16 residues. CDR1 SGHRS and CDR2 YFSETQ come from the germline V gene. The CDR3 DNA is TGCGCCAGCAGCTTGATTGGTAGCGGGGGCCCAGATACGCAGTATTTT. It encodes CASSLIGSGGPDTQYF.

The chain is built from TRBV6-1 and TRBJ2-1, with 15 positions matching TRBD2. Trimming at V came to 4 bases and at J to 9 bases, leaving 7 bases not matched to a gene. The CDR3 consists of 16 residues. CDR1 MNHNS and CDR2 SASEGT come from the germline V gene. The chain's CDR3 is CASSGRTSGGALEQFF. Written as DNA, the CDR3 is TGTGCCAGCAGTGGAAGGACTAGCGGGGGGGCACTTGAGCAGTTCTTC.

Written as DNA, the CDR3 is TGTGCCAGCAGTATCCGGGACAGGGAGACCCAGTACTTC. As protein: CASSIRDRETQYF. This sequence joins TRBV6-1 and TRBJ2-5; 8 positions match TRBD1. J was trimmed by 5 bases and V by 5 bases; bases with no gene match: 4. There are 13 residues in the CDR3. CDR1 and CDR2 from the germline V gene are MNHNS and SASEGT.

The gene calls are TRBV4-2 and TRBJ1-1, with D possibly matching TRBD1 (5 bases). The V gene's germline CDR1 is LGHNA and CDR2 YNFKEQ. Trimming took 0 bases from V and 2 from J, leaving 10 bases between them. This CDR3 is 15 amino acids long. The CDR3 here is CASSQDPDINTEAFF. Here the CDR3 DNA reads TGTGCCAGCAGCCAAGATCCGGACATCAACACTGAAGCTTTCTTT.

The J gene is TRBJ2-2, the V gene TRBV7-3, with a weak D call TRBD1 (7 bases). V was pared by 5 bases and J by 6 bases, with 22 bases between. Germline V gene lookup returns CDR1 SGHTA and CDR2 FQGTGA. This CDR3 is built from 17 residues. The CDR3 reads CASSPIPTGWGAGELFF. The CDR3 DNA reads as TGTGCCAGCAGCCCAATCCCGACAGGGTGGGGGGCCGGGGAGCTGTTTTTT. Variable domain in full (rest from reference TRBV7-3 and TRBJ2-2): GAGVSQTPSNKVTEKGKYVELRCDPISGHTALYWYRQSLGQGPEFLIYFQGTGAADDSGLPNDRFFAVRPEGSVSTLKIQRTERGDSAVYLCASSPIPTGWGAGELFFGEGSRLTVL.

The J gene is TRBJ1-2, the V gene TRBV29-1; a possible D gene is TRBD1 (5 bases). This CDR3 has 11 amino acids. Trimming shortened V by 3 bases and J by 8 bases, and 10 bases separated the two germline ends. Germline V gene data show CDR1 as SQVTM and CDR2 as ANQGSEA. CDR3: CSVEYRKGYTF. In nucleotides, the CDR3 is TGCAGCGTTGAGTACAGGAAGGGCTACACCTTC.

This clone has only one observation. This chain links TRBV5-5 with TRBJ2-1; 8 bases match TRBD1. Germline loops: CDR1 SGHKS, CDR2 YYEKEE (reference sequence). The CDR3 totals 14 residues. J lost 9 bases, V lost 3 bases, and 8 bases had no gene match. CDR3 amino acids: CASSSDRGTGEQFF. In DNA form, the CDR3 reads TGTGCCAGCAGCTCTGACAGGGGCACTGGTGAGCAGTTCTTC.

Remarks on this clone: One end of the junction fails to match germline, which may point to a read error. The CDR3 nucleotides read TGTGCCAGCAGTTCTACGACAGTGGGATACAATGGGCAGTTCTTC. This codes for CASSSTTVGYNGQFF. The chain employs TRBV6-5 and TRBJ2-1; possibly TRBD1 for D (5 bases). The CDR3 has 15 amino acids. Germline V gene lookup returns CDR1 MNHEY and CDR2 SVGAGI.

This clone appeared once. This chain joins TRBV5-8 and TRBJ1-3, with D unclear. The germline V gene encodes CDR1 SGHTS and CDR2 YDEGEE. V shed 0 bases and J shed 4 bases, with 5 bases lying between them. There are 13 residues in the CDR3. Here the CDR3 reads CASSLAQGNTIYF. CDR3 nucleotide sequence: TGTGCCAGCAGCTTGGCCCAAGGAAACACCATATATTTT.

The chain carries TRBV2 and TRBJ1-1, with 7 bases aligning to TRBD1. The CDR3 runs 13 residues. After removal of 6 bases from V and 4 bases from J, the junction contained 5 bases not matched to a gene. Germline loops: CDR1 SNHLY, CDR2 FYNNEI. Written as DNA, the CDR3 is TGTGCCAGCAGCCCGACAGGGTTCACTGAAGCTTTCTTT. Translated, it gives CASSPTGFTEAFF.